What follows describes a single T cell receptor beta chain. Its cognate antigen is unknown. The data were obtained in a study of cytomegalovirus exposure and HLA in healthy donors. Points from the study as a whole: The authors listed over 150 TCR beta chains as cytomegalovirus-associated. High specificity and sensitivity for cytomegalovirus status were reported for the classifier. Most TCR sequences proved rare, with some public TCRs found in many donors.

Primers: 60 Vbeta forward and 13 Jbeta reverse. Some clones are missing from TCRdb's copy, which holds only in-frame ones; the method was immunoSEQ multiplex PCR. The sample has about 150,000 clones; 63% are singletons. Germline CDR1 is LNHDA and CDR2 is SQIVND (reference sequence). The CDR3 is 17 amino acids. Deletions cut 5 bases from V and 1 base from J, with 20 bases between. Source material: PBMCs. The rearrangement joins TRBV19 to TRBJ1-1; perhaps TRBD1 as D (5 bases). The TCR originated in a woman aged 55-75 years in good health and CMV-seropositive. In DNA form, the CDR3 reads TGTGCCAGTAGTCGTGGGGGAGGGAAGGGCCAGAACACTGAAGCTTTCTTT. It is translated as CASSRGGGKGQNTEAFF.